This T cell receptor (beta chain) was documented in a study of T-cell reconstitution after alpha-beta-depleted transplantation in children. The TCRbeta library was prepared with unique molecular identifiers. TCRdb reprocessed the PCR reads with MiXCR, giving one entry per CDR3 protein. The sample contains over 200,000 distinct CDR3 sequences, roughly a tenth of which appear only once. CDR3 length: 12 amino acids. Germline values: CDR1 KGHSH, CDR2 LQKENI. V was pared by 2 bases and J by 3 bases, with 5 bases between. This clonotype was observed a handful of times. The rearrangement links TRBV18 to TRBJ2-7; no firm D call. The source is a child younger than two with acute myeloid leukemia, due to receive a stem cell transplant. Sequences were derived from PBMCs, sampled before TCRalphabeta/CD19-depleted stem cell transplant. CDR3 in amino acids: CASSPSDYEQYF. The CDR3 DNA reads TGTGCCAGCTCACCATCCGACTACGAGCAGTACTTC.